What follows are 21 T cell receptor beta chains derived from one specimen sequenced in a study of beta chain features in type 1 diabetes. The isolated RNA, all of it, was reverse transcribed, so expressed TCRB transcripts were what got sequenced. Profiling relied on immunoSEQ multiplex PCR, and the TCRdb table lists in-frame clones only, not all of them. Among about 410,000 clones listed, roughly 13% were seen once. Sequencing was done on a sample of naive CD4+ T cells from blood. The receptors come from a man under 40 in good health.

The rearrangement uses TRBV5-8 and TRBJ2-7, with D unresolved. V was cut by 1 base and J by 5 bases, with 7 bases left in between. The CDR3 contains 12 residues. Germline values: CDR1 SGHTS, CDR2 YDEGEE. The CDR3 bases are TGTGCCAGCAGCTTGCTCCGCCACGAGCAGTACGTC. Its translation is CASSLLRHEQYV.

The chain uses TRBV7-2 and TRBJ2-3; D gene uncertain. The CDR3 extends over 14 amino acids. V was cut by 4 bases and J by 2 bases, with 10 bases left in between. Germline lookup yields CDR1 SGHTA and CDR2 FQGNSA. CDR3 amino acids: CASSSNTYTDTQYF. The CDR3 nucleotides are TGTGCCAGCAGCTCCAACACCTACACAGATACGCAGTATTTT.

This clone turned up a few times. The rearrangement joins TRBV5-1 to TRBJ2-1, with D perhaps matching TRBD1 (5 bases). From germline, CDR1 is SGHRS and CDR2 YFSETQ. This CDR3 spans 15 amino acids. V lost 7 bases, J lost 7 bases, and 21 bases lay in between. CDR3 sequence reads: CASRTIRGQGNEQFF. The CDR3 DNA is TGCGCCAGCCGGACAATCCGAGGCCAGGGAAATGAGCAGTTCTTC.

The chain is built from TRBV7-2 and TRBJ2-1; 8 bases map to TRBD2. Germline CDR1 reads SGHTA; CDR2 reads FQGNSA. CDR3 size: 16 residues. V was pared by 2 bases and J by 6 bases, with 9 bases of the junction left unmatched. CDR3 region: CASSLKRSGSTNEQFF. The DNA of the CDR3 is TGTGCCAGCAGCTTAAAGAGAAGCGGGAGTACCAATGAGCAGTTCTTC.

This clone was counted a few times. V is TRBV10-3 and J is TRBJ2-3; 9 bases match TRBD2. The V gene end was trimmed by 6 bases and the J gene end by 1 base; junction bases not matched to a gene: 2. The germline CDR1 and CDR2 sequences are ENHRY and SYGVKD. The CDR3 runs to 14 residues. The CDR3 here is CAISSSGGTDTQYF. CDR3 sequence (DNA): TGTGCCATCAGCTCTAGCGGGGGCACAGATACGCAGTATTTT.

The CDR3: CASSLDVRDGETQYF. CDR3 DNA: TGTGCCAGCAGCTTGGACGTTCGGGATGGGGAGACCCAGTACTTC. The chain recombines TRBV5-6 with TRBJ2-5; D is perhaps TRBD2 (5 bases). The germline gives CDR1 SGHDT, CDR2 YYEEEE. V was shortened by 0 bases and J by 5 bases, with 14 bases between the two germline ends. The CDR3 has 15 residues.

The chain recombines TRBV9 with TRBJ1-2; D is unresolved. The germline V gene encodes CDR1 SGDLS and CDR2 YYNGEE. The ends were cut back, 0 bases at V and 3 bases at J, with 9 bases in the middle. CDR3 length: 14 residues. The CDR3 sequence is CASSVALSDYGYTF. The DNA for the CDR3 is TGTGCCAGCAGCGTAGCGCTGTCCGACTATGGCTACACCTTC.

As concerns this clone: Being one base from a much bigger clone, this may be a read error. The sample has other DNA sequences that encode this CDR3 too. J is TRBJ2-5 and V is TRBV18; D not resolved. CDR3 length equals 11 residues. CDR1 and CDR2 (germline): KGHSH, LQKENI. V was clipped by 4 bases and J by 2 bases, with 2 bases between them. CDR3 residues: CASSHQETQYF. CDR3 DNA: TGTGCCAGCTCACATCAAGAGACCCAGTACTTC. Full variable domain (outside the CDR3, taken from reference TRBV18 and TRBJ2-5): NAGVMQNPRHLVRRRGQEARLRCSPMKGHSHVYWYRQLPEEGLKFMVYLQKENIIDESGMPKERFSAEFPKEGPSILRIQQVVRGDSAAYFCASSHQETQYFGPGTRLLVL.

The sample holds a few counts of this clone. The rearrangement uses TRBV29-1 and TRBJ2-5; D gene ambiguous. Deletions cut 8 bases from V and 5 bases from J, with 15 bases between. This CDR3 has 12 amino acids. The germline V gene has CDR1 SQVTM and CDR2 ANQGSEA. The CDR3 DNA reads TGCAGCTCTTATCAGGCGCGGGAGACCCAGTACTTC. The encoded protein is CSSYQARETQYF.

The chain uses TRBV11-2 and TRBJ2-5; the D gene is possibly TRBD1 (6 bases). V dropped 5 bases and J dropped 5 bases, with 18 bases sitting between them. Germline assignment: CDR1 SGHAT and CDR2 FQNNGV. The CDR3 consists of 15 residues. In nucleotides, the CDR3 is TGTGCCAGCAGCATCCAACACAGGGATGGGGAGACCCAGTACTTC. Translating it yields CASSIQHRDGETQYF. Combining the CDR3 with reference TRBV11-2 and TRBJ2-5 gives the whole variable domain EAGVAQSPRYKIIEKRQSVAFWCNPISGHATLYWYQQILGQGPKLLIQFQNNGVVDDSQLPKDRFSAERLKGVDSTLKIQPAKLEDSAVYLCASSIQHRDGETQYFGPGTRLLVL.

This clone was detected a few times. The same CDR3 also results from other DNA sequences found in this sample. The chain employs TRBV18 and TRBJ2-7; D uncertain. This CDR3 region has 12 residues. The ends were cut back, 3 bases at V and 4 bases at J, with 7 bases in the middle. Looked up from germline, CDR1 is KGHSH and CDR2 is LQKENI. The CDR3 bases are TGTGCCAGCTCACCTAGTTCATACGAGCAGTACTTC. Protein sequence: CASSPSSYEQYF.

Only a few counts were recorded for this clone. V gene TRBV19 combines with J gene TRBJ2-1; D might be TRBD1 (5 bases). Trimming removed 4 bases from V and 0 bases from J, with 16 bases in between. CDR3 length: 17 residues. CDR1 and CDR2 from the germline V gene are LNHDA and SQIVND (reference sequence). The CDR3 reads CASSTTLRASSYNEQFF. The CDR3 DNA reads as TGTGCCAGTAGTACCACCCTCAGGGCTAGCTCCTACAATGAGCAGTTCTTC.

The J gene is TRBJ2-5, the V gene TRBV7-2; the D is unclear. V gave up 8 bases and J gave up 3 bases, with 13 bases separating them. This CDR3 comprises 13 residues. CDR1 and CDR2 (germline): SGHTA, FQGNSA. The CDR3 sequence: CASLGLVEETQYF. The CDR3 DNA reads TGTGCCAGCCTAGGGCTGGTGGAAGAGACCCAGTACTTC.

The table lists this clone with a few counts. This chain connects TRBV29-1 to TRBJ1-1, with D possibly TRBD1 on 6 matching bases. The CDR3 contains 13 residues. Trimming took 6 bases from V and 0 from J, leaving 11 bases between them. CDR1 and CDR2 from the germline V gene are SQVTM and ANQGSEA. The CDR3 protein is CSVDSLMNTEAFF. The CDR3 DNA is TGCAGCGTGGACAGTCTCATGAACACTGAAGCTTTCTTT.

This clone was seen a handful of times. The chain employs TRBV5-1 and TRBJ2-4; D is undetermined. Per the germline V gene, CDR1 is SGHRS and CDR2 is YFSETQ. The V end lost 0 bases, the J end lost 11 bases, and 15 bases lay between the germline ends. This CDR3 contains 14 residues. Here the CDR3 reads CASSLAVEPLVQYF. As DNA, the CDR3 is TGCGCCAGCAGCTTGGCGGTGGAGCCTTTGGTTCAGTACTTC.

This clone was seen only a few times. The chain links TRBV2 to TRBJ2-3; 12 positions agree with TRBD1. This CDR3 spans 15 amino acids. The V gene end was trimmed by 6 bases and the J gene end by 3 bases; junction bases not matched to a gene: 4. The V gene's germline CDR1 is SNHLY and CDR2 FYNNEI. CDR3 in amino acids: CASRGTGGWTDTQYF. DNA of the CDR3: TGTGCCAGCAGAGGGACAGGGGGCTGGACAGATACGCAGTATTTT.

The J gene is TRBJ1-4, the V gene TRBV30; D unresolved. The CDR3 is made up of 13 amino acids. Germline CDR1 reads GTSNPN; CDR2 reads SVGIG (reference sequence). V lost 1 base to trimming and J lost 8 bases, with 11 bases between them. The CDR3 is CAWSGHREEKLFF. CDR3 DNA sequence: TGTGCCTGGAGTGGCCACCGGGAGGAAAAACTGTTTTTT.

This clone was detected a few times. The chain is built from TRBV5-6 and TRBJ2-3; TRBD2 agrees at 8 bases. Unmatched junction bases numbered 8, after V lost 4 bases and J lost 4 bases. The CDR3 length is 15 residues. Germline V gene lookup returns CDR1 SGHDT and CDR2 YYEEEE. Written as DNA, the CDR3 is TGTGCCAGCAGCCCCCGGGCGGGGGGCGCAGATACGCAGTATTTT. Protein product: CASSPRAGGADTQYF. Drawing the rest from reference TRBV5-6 and TRBJ2-3, the complete variable domain is DAGVTQSPTHLIKTRGQQVTLRCSPKSGHDTVSWYQQALGQGPQFIFQYYEEEERQRGNFPDRFSGHQFPNYSSELNVNALLLGDSALYLCASSPRAGGADTQYFGPGTRLTVL.

There are a few counts of this clone. The genes are TRBV9 and TRBJ2-6; D may be TRBD1 (5 bases). CDR1 is SGDLS, CDR2 YYNGEE, per germline. Trimming stripped 3 bases from V and 1 base from J, with 8 bases between. The CDR3 is 15 amino acids. CDR3 coding DNA: TGTGCCAGCAGCGCGCAGGGATCTGGGGCCAACGTCCTGACTTTC. Its translation: CASSAQGSGANVLTF.

The chain recombines TRBV6-5 with TRBJ1-1; TRBD1 might be the D (6 bases). V was pared by 6 bases and J by 3 bases, with 11 bases between. The CDR3 contains 13 residues. Germline-derived CDR1 and CDR2 are MNHEY and SVGAGI. In DNA, the CDR3 is TGTGCCAGCAGCCGGGACATGGACACTGAAGCTTTCTTT. Protein sequence: CASSRDMDTEAFF.

The V gene is TRBV6-5, the J gene TRBJ2-2, with 8 positions matching TRBD1. Germline trimming cut 6 bases from V and 7 bases from J; bases unmatched to any gene: 7. This CDR3 has 14 residues. The V gene's germline CDR1 is MNHEY and CDR2 SVGAGI. The CDR3 reads CASRRTGLGGELFF. The CDR3 DNA sequence: TGTGCCAGCAGGCGGACAGGGTTGGGCGGGGAGCTGTTTTTT.